These T cell receptor beta chains were read from a single sample in a study of regulatory and conventional T cells in RAG deficiency. TCRdb keeps only in-frame clones here, not all; method: immunoSEQ multiplex PCR. Among around 37,000 clones, approximately 91% were seen once, and the ten largest hold about an eighth. The same sample was also used in a study of regulatory T cells.

The sequencing sample was made of CD8+ T cells sorted from blood. Receptors were obtained from a human donor in good health. The CDR3 runs from the conserved cysteine through the conserved F or W. A D gene is named only where the DNA matches it firmly. Part of the rows lack a size; the others show once, few, many or a class for expanded clones.

j_gene	d_gene	abundance	v_gene	CDR3aa	CDR3nt
TRBJ1-1	TRBD1	-	TRBV6-1	CASRIIGQGTTEAFF	TGTGCCAGCAGAATAATAGGACAGGGAACGACTGAAGCTTTCTTT
TRBJ1-1	-	once	TRBV19	CASSMNRGTEAFF	TGTGCCAGTAGTATGAATAGGGGTACTGAAGCTTTCTTT
TRBJ2-1	TRBD2	-	TRBV5-1	CASSSTSGRFDEQFF	TGCGCCAGCAGCTCGACTAGCGGGAGGTTCGATGAGCAGTTCTTC
TRBJ2-1	TRBD2	-	TRBV7-3	CASSNYPGLAGVSEQFF	TGTGCCAGCAGCAACTATCCTGGACTAGCGGGAGTAAGTGAGCAGTTCTTC
TRBJ1-6	-	-	TRBV28	CASIGAAYNSPLHF	TGTGCCAGCATAGGGGCGGCCTATAATTCACCCCTCCACTTT
TRBJ2-7	-	-	TRBV5-6	CASSLSGYEQYF	TGTGCCAGCAGTCTATCGGGCTACGAGCAGTACTTC
TRBJ2-2	-	-	TRBV6-5	CASLGLLGGELFF	TGTGCCAGCTTAGGACTCCTCGGCGGGGAGCTGTTTTTT
TRBJ2-5	TRBD2	-	TRBV7-7	CASSLGTSGQETQYF	TGTGCTAGCAGCTTAGGGACTAGCGGGCAAGAGACCCAGTACTTC
TRBJ2-1	TRBD2	-	TRBV5-6	CASSLGPGGEQFF	TGTGCCAGCAGCCTGGGGCCGGGGGGTGAGCAGTTCTTC
TRBJ2-1	TRBD2	-	TRBV18	CASSPLTSASSYNEQFF	TGTGCCAGCTCACCACTAACTAGCGCGAGCTCCTACAATGAGCAGTTCTTC
TRBJ2-5	-	-	TRBV7-8	CASSVRWDQETQYF	TGTGCCAGCAGCGTCCGATGGGACCAAGAGACCCAGTACTTC
TRBJ1-3	-	-	TRBV21-1	CASSTARQGPGNTIYF	TGTGCCAGCAGCACAGCTCGACAGGGGCCAGGAAACACCATATATTTT
TRBJ2-7	TRBD2	few	TRBV19	CASSMTSAGTYEQYF	TGTGCCAGTAGTATGACTAGCGCCGGGACCTACGAGCAGTACTTC
TRBJ1-3	-	-	TRBV2	CASSEDAQHSGNTIYF	TGTGCCAGCAGTGAAGATGCCCAACACTCTGGAAACACCATATATTTT
TRBJ1-4	TRBD1	-	TRBV11-2	CASSSGTGVATNEKLFF	TGTGCCAGCAGCTCCGGGACAGGGGTTGCAACTAATGAAAAACTGTTTTTT
TRBJ2-3	TRBD2	-	TRBV7-9	CASSLGGGRITDTQYF	TGTGCCAGCAGCTTAGGGGGCGGGAGAATCACAGATACGCAGTATTTT
TRBJ2-5	-	-	TRBV19	CASTQGETQYF	TGTGCCAGTACCCAAGGGGAGACCCAGTACTTC
TRBJ1-3	-	once	TRBV11-2	CASSFGGSGNTIYF	TGTGCCAGCAGCTTCGGGGGTTCTGGAAACACCATATATTTT
TRBJ2-3	-	-	TRBV5-1	CASTASSTDTQYF	TGCGCCAGCACGGCATCTAGCACAGATACGCAGTATTTT
TRBJ2-1	-	-	TRBV25-1	CASGEGRAPYNEQFF	TGTGCCAGCGGTGAGGGGCGGGCCCCCTACAATGAGCAGTTCTTC
TRBJ2-3	TRBD1	-	TRBV4-1	CASSQEIGGSGTDTQYF	TGCGCCAGCAGCCAAGAAATAGGGGGCAGCGGCACAGATACGCAGTATTTT
TRBJ2-1	TRBD1	-	TRBV23-1	CASSQSQGATYNEQFF	TGCGCCAGCAGTCAATCACAGGGGGCGACATACAATGAGCAGTTCTTC
TRBJ2-1	-	-	TRBV27	CASSYDRAPTMGSYNEQFF	TGTGCCAGCAGTTATGACAGAGCTCCTACAATGGGCTCCTACAATGAGCAGTTCTTC
TRBJ2-5	-	-	TRBV2	CASSDVVRLETQYF	TGTGCCAGCAGTGATGTAGTGCGGTTAGAGACCCAGTACTTC
TRBJ1-2	-	-	TRBV11-2	CASSPRGRDYGYTF	TGTGCCAGCAGCCCACGGGGGCGCGACTATGGCTACACCTTC
TRBJ1-1	-	-	TRBV7-8	CASSLAGMNTEAFF	TGTGCCAGCAGCTTAGCTGGGATGAACACTGAAGCTTTCTTT
TRBJ1-1	-	-	TRBV7-9	CASSLEGGGLVGAFF	TGTGCCAGCAGCTTAGAAGGAGGCGGCTTAGTGGGAGCTTTCTTT
TRBJ2-1	TRBD2	-	TRBV19	CASRFSGGSYNEQFF	TGTGCCAGTAGATTTAGCGGGGGGAGTTACAATGAGCAGTTCTTC
TRBJ2-7	TRBD2	-	TRBV10-3	CAISGSGRTHEQYF	TGTGCCATCAGTGGGAGCGGGAGGACACACGAGCAGTACTTC
TRBJ1-6	TRBD1	-	TRBV9	CASSVGTGTGDSPLHF	TGTGCCAGCAGCGTAGGCACCGGGACAGGGGATTCACCCCTCCACTTT
TRBJ2-1	-	-	TRBV19	CASSSRLGVYNEQFF	TGTGCCAGTAGTAGCAGACTAGGGGTCTACAATGAGCAGTTCTTC
TRBJ2-3	-	-	TRBV18	CASSPQLAVARYTDTQYF	TGTGCCAGCTCACCACAATTAGCGGTCGCTAGGTATACAGATACGCAGTATTTT
TRBJ2-3	-	-	TRBV2	CASSYQGVDTDTQYF	TGTGCCAGCAGTTACCAGGGAGTGGACACAGATACGCAGTATTTT
TRBJ2-5	TRBD2	-	TRBV5-1	CASSFASGRQETQYF	TGCGCCAGCAGCTTCGCTAGCGGGAGACAAGAGACCCAGTACTTC
TRBJ1-2	-	-	TRBV2	CASSEGKVPYGYTF	TGTGCCAGCAGTGAAGGGAAAGTTCCGTATGGCTACACCTTC
TRBJ1-5	-	once	TRBV30	CAWSLRDYSNQPQHF	TGTGCCTGGAGTCTCCGGGACTATAGCAATCAGCCCCAGCATTTT
TRBJ2-7	-	-	TRBV28	CASSLPAYEQYF	TGTGCCAGCAGTCTCCCCGCCTACGAGCAGTACTTC
TRBJ2-1	TRBD2	-	TRBV7-9	CASSLYPGGSSYNEQFF	TGTGCCAGCAGCTTATATCCGGGAGGCAGCTCCTACAATGAGCAGTTCTTC
TRBJ2-2	-	-	TRBV11-2	CASSSLGTAGGGELFF	TGTGCCAGCAGCTCCCTAGGGACGGCGGGCGGCGGGGAGCTGTTTTTT
TRBJ2-5	-	-	TRBV2	CASRGTPIQETQYF	TGTGCCAGCCGCGGGACGCCTATCCAAGAGACCCAGTACTTC
TRBJ2-5	TRBD1	-	TRBV9	CASSVDPGTGLLETQYF	TGTGCCAGCAGCGTCGATCCCGGGACAGGGCTTTTAGAGACCCAGTACTTC
TRBJ1-1	-	once	TRBV5-1	CASSIGQGAEAFF	TGCGCCAGCAGCATTGGGCAAGGCGCTGAAGCTTTCTTT
TRBJ1-5	-	-	TRBV5-8	CASSLGNQPQHF	TGTGCCAGCAGCTTGGGGAATCAGCCCCAGCATTTT
TRBJ2-3	TRBD1	few	TRBV28	CASSLDRVPSTDTQYF	TGTGCCAGCAGTTTGGACAGGGTTCCCAGCACAGATACGCAGTATTTT
TRBJ2-5	-	-	TRBV25-1	CASSSAGQETQYF	TGTGCCAGCAGTAGTGCAGGGCAAGAGACCCAGTACTTC
TRBJ1-5	-	-	TRBV5-1	CASSLAGGIGQPQHF	TGCGCCAGCAGCTTGGCCGGTGGGATAGGGCAGCCCCAGCATTTT
TRBJ2-6	-	-	TRBV27	CASRGGSGANVLTF	TGTGCCAGCAGGGGGGGCTCTGGGGCCAACGTCCTGACTTTC
TRBJ2-1	TRBD2	-	TRBV7-2	CASSTFSGGHNEQFF	TGTGCCAGCAGCACCTTTAGCGGGGGTCACAATGAGCAGTTCTTC
TRBJ1-6	-	-	TRBV28	CASSLTLNSPLHF	TGTGCCAGCAGTCTCACTCTTAATTCACCCCTCCACTTT
TRBJ1-1	-	-	TRBV14	CASSQDIGSVNTEAFF	TGTGCCAGCAGCCAAGATATAGGCTCCGTGAACACTGAAGCTTTCTTT
TRBJ2-7	-	-	TRBV18	CASSPRGGEMATYEQYF	TGTGCCAGCTCACCACGAGGGGGAGAGATGGCAACCTACGAGCAGTACTTC
TRBJ1-2	TRBD1	-	TRBV7-8	CASSLGPGGTGGPHGYTF	TGTGCCAGCAGCTTAGGCCCCGGTGGGACAGGGGGCCCTCATGGCTACACCTTC
TRBJ2-2	-	medium-sized	TRBV6-4	CASSDLASGELFF	TGTGCCAGCAGTGACTTAGCGAGCGGGGAGCTGTTTTTT
TRBJ2-7	TRBD1	-	TRBV10-1	CASSAPGTGVGEQYF	TGCGCCAGCAGTGCCCCCGGGACAGGGGTTGGCGAGCAGTACTTC
TRBJ2-6	-	once	TRBV30	CAWSPQASGANVLTF	TGTGCCTGGAGCCCCCAGGCCTCTGGGGCCAACGTCCTGACTTTC